This T cell receptor (beta chain) was observed in a study of T cell repertoires in cytomegalovirus infection. Study at large: Matching HLA type, along with CMV infection, was indicated by public TCR beta signatures.

J gave up 2 bases and V 4 bases, and 7 bases lay outside the gene matches. The CDR3 loop spans 16 amino acids. CDR1 is LNHDA, CDR2 SQIVND, per germline (reference sequence). Study-level points and caveats: Dominant in the ex vivo response were TCR beta clonotypes restricted by HLA-C and specific for CMV. Carriers of CMV and the relevant HLA type were discriminated by public TCR beta frequency.

Turning to this clonotype: Its antigen remains unknown.

TCRdb passed the reads through MiXCR, listing each CDR3 protein once. The repertoire has some 320,000 distinct CDR3 sequences, roughly 9.5% of them found once; the top ten carry roughly 4%. The specimen was PBMCs. The rearrangement joins TRBV19 to TRBJ1-5; 8 bases map to TRBD1. The TCR was taken from a human donor in good health (CMV status not recorded). Some clones in this sample may be carry-over from other donors' samples. The CDR3 region has the DNA TGTGCCAGTAGTACCAGTGACAGGGGTGGCAATCAGCCCCAGCATTTT. It encodes CASSTSDRGGNQPQHF.